Below are 20 T cell receptor beta chains sequenced from a single sample in a study of cytomegalovirus exposure and HLA in healthy donors. Vbeta (60) and Jbeta (13) primers were used in the PCR. The data were produced by immunoSEQ multiplex PCR, yet TCRdb's version contains in-frame clones alone and is incomplete. The repertoire has approximately 82,000 clones, 60% to 85% of them found once; the top ten carry less than 2%. The sequencing input was PBMCs. The receptors here all came from a man in his forties or fifties in good health and CMV-seronegative.

The chain carries TRBV7-9 and TRBJ1-6; D may be TRBD1 (5 bases). This CDR3 contains 16 residues. V was cut by 2 bases and J by 5 bases, with 13 bases left in between. The germline CDR1 and CDR2 sequences are SEHNR and FQNEAQ (reference sequence). The CDR3 nucleotides are TGTGCCAGCAGCTTATCGCTAGGGGCCAATAATTCACCCCTCCACTTT. It codes for CASSLSLGANNSPLHF.

The chain joins TRBV28 to TRBJ2-3, with D possibly matching TRBD2 (6 bases). The CDR3 spans 14 residues. The V and J ends lost 2 bases and 6 bases respectively, with 12 bases between them. Germline V lookup: CDR1 MDHEN, CDR2 SYDVKM. This CDR3 reads CASSLRGGRDTQYF. DNA of the CDR3: TGTGCCAGCAGTTTACGTGGGGGGAGGGATACGCAGTATTTT.

J is TRBJ2-3 and V is TRBV19; D might be TRBD1 (5 bases). The germline V gene encodes CDR1 LNHDA and CDR2 SQIVND (reference sequence). The CDR3 is made up of 14 amino acids. V was pared by 7 bases and J by 4 bases, with 15 bases between. The CDR3, as DNA: TGTGCCAGTACTCAACCAGGGTTTGCAGATACGCAGTATTTT. Protein product: CASTQPGFADTQYF.

The genes are TRBV7-2 and TRBJ1-5; TRBD1 matches at 10 bases. The CDR3 runs 15 residues. The germline gives CDR1 SGHTA, CDR2 FQGNSA. J lost 2 bases, V lost 4 bases, and 2 bases had no gene match. The CDR3 nucleotides read TGTGCCAGCAGCTGGGACAGGGGCGGCAATCAGCCCCAGCATTTT. It specifies CASSWDRGGNQPQHF.

The chain joins TRBV21-1 to TRBJ1-2. TRBV21-1 is a listed pseudogene. The CDR3 is 13 residues long. The CDR3 DNA follows: TGTGCCAGCAGCAGCACCGGGGATGGCTGCTACACCTTC. Amino acids: CASSSTGDGCYTF.

This clone was detected a few times. The chain has TRBV2 and TRBJ2-7; 10 bases are a match to TRBD1. Per the germline V gene, CDR1 is SNHLY and CDR2 is FYNNEI. This CDR3 region has 13 residues. After removal of 10 bases from V and 2 bases from J, the junction contained 5 bases not matched to a gene. The CDR3: CAIRDRGTYEQYF. The CDR3 coding sequence is TGTGCCATCCGGGACAGGGGAACCTACGAGCAGTACTTC.

This chain joins TRBV11-1 and TRBJ2-3; 10 bases agree with TRBD2. V trimming: 1 base; J trimming: 2 bases; junction bases outside the gene matches: 3. This CDR3 has 16 amino acids. Germline V gives CDR1 SGHAT, CDR2 FQDESV (reference sequence). CDR3 in amino acids: CASSLGTSGVTDTQYF. CDR3 in DNA: TGTGCCAGCAGCTTAGGGACTAGCGGCGTCACAGATACGCAGTATTTT.

This clone was found a few times. One end of the junction fails to match germline, which may point to a read error. The chain joins TRBV6-4 to TRBJ2-6; TRBD1 might be the D (5 bases). Per the germline V gene, CDR1 is MRHNA and CDR2 is SNTAGT. CDR3 size: 16 residues. The CDR3 spells CASSAEANSGANGLTF. Written as DNA, the CDR3 is TGTGCCAGCAGTGCAGAGGCGAACTCTGGGGCCAACGGCCTGACTTTC.

This chain links TRBV20-1 with TRBJ2-5, with no clear D. The length of the CDR3 is 10 residues. Germline V gene sequence: CDR1 DFQATT, CDR2 SNEGSKA (reference sequence). V shed 3 bases and J shed 5 bases, with 4 bases lying between them. The chain's CDR3 is CSASYETQYF. DNA for the CDR3: TGCAGTGCTAGCTACGAGACCCAGTACTTC.

The J gene is TRBJ2-7, the V gene TRBV4-1; tentatively, D is TRBD2 (6 bases). The CDR3 covers 13 residues. Germline CDR1 is MGHRA and CDR2 is YSYEKL. V dropped 3 bases and J dropped 4 bases, with 10 bases sitting between them. The DNA for the CDR3 is TGCGCCAGCAGCCAGACCGGGGGTTACGAGCAGTACTTC. Its translation: CASSQTGGYEQYF.

The rearrangement uses TRBV4-2 and TRBJ2-7; possible D gene TRBD2, 6 bases. The CDR3 consists of 14 residues. The V gene lost 0 bases and the J gene lost 3 bases, with 9 bases spanning the gap. Germline assignment: CDR1 LGHNA and CDR2 YNFKEQ. The CDR3 DNA follows: TGTGCCAGCAGCCAAGATGCGGGGAGCTACGAGCAGTACTTC. It translates to CASSQDAGSYEQYF.

The V and J genes are TRBV6-4 and TRBJ2-1; 7 bases match TRBD2. Germline V gives CDR1 MRHNA, CDR2 SNTAGT. The CDR3 extends over 15 amino acids. Germline trimming cut 5 bases from V and 8 bases from J; bases unmatched to any gene: 12. The CDR3 region is CASSQLGGSIDEQFF. DNA for the CDR3: TGTGCCAGCAGTCAGCTTGGCGGGAGTATAGATGAGCAGTTCTTC.

The chain employs TRBV28 and TRBJ1-2; 9 positions agree with TRBD1. Germline-derived CDR1 and CDR2 are MDHEN and SYDVKM. V trimming: 1 base; J trimming: 7 bases; junction bases outside the gene matches: 7. The CDR3 length is 15 residues. The CDR3 DNA reads as TGTGCCAGCAGTTTATACACAGGGGGCCGAGGTGGCTACACCTTC. It translates to CASSLYTGGRGGYTF.

The chain uses TRBV19 and TRBJ2-3, with D perhaps matching TRBD2 (6 bases). The CDR3 consists of 14 residues. Trimming shortened V by 5 bases and J by 4 bases, and 13 bases separated the two germline ends. The germline V gene encodes CDR1 LNHDA and CDR2 SQIVND (reference sequence). The DNA of the CDR3 is TGTGCCAGTAGTCAGACTAGTGGGGCAGATACGCAGTATTTT. Translating it yields CASSQTSGADTQYF.

This chain connects TRBV27 to TRBJ2-5, with unresolved D. Trimming pared 4 bases from V and 1 base from J, leaving 7 bases between. CDR3 length equals 13 residues. From germline, CDR1 is MNHEY and CDR2 SMNVEV (reference sequence). CDR3 sequence (DNA): TGTGCCAGCAGTTACGCCGGCCAAGAGACCCAGTACTTC. The encoded protein is CASSYAGQETQYF.

This clone occurred once. Sequence at one end of the junction differs from germline and may be a read error. In DNA form, the CDR3 reads TGTGCTAGCAGCTCAGGACAGGGTCGCAACACCATATATTTT. It encodes CASSSGQGRNTIYF. The chain recombines TRBV7-7 with TRBJ1-3; 8 bases align to TRBD1. Germline CDR1 SSHAT, CDR2 FNYEAQ (reference sequence). The CDR3 length is 14 residues.

The count of this clone is one. J is TRBJ1-2 and V is TRBV6-5; 8 nucleotides align to TRBD1. Germline V CDR1 and CDR2: MNHEY, SVGAGI. The junction had 5 bases not matched to a gene; V was cut back by 6 bases and J by 2 bases. This CDR3 comprises 14 residues. The CDR3 reads CASSETGGNYGYTF. The DNA for the CDR3 is TGTGCCAGCAGCGAAACAGGGGGGAACTATGGCTACACCTTC.

The V gene is TRBV5-1, the J gene TRBJ1-2; 10 bases are shared with TRBD1. Trimming at V came to 3 bases and at J to 7 bases, leaving 3 bases not matched to a gene. The CDR3 runs 13 residues. The germline V gene encodes CDR1 SGHRS and CDR2 YFSETQ. CDR3 coding DNA: TGCGCCAGCAGCTCCGGGACAGGGGCTGGCTACACCTTC. Its translation is CASSSGTGAGYTF. The complete variable domain, with remaining parts taken from reference TRBV5-1 and TRBJ1-2, reads KAGVTQTPRYLIKTRGQQVTLSCSPISGHRSVSWYQQTPGQGLQFLFEYFSETQRNKGNFPGRFSGRQFSNSRSEMNVSTLELGDSALYLCASSSGTGAGYTFGSGTRLTVV.

The V call is TRBV28, the J call TRBJ1-3; D not resolved. Trimming stripped 5 bases from V and 4 bases from J, with 15 bases between. The germline CDR1 and CDR2 sequences are MDHEN and SYDVKM. This CDR3 has 15 residues. The CDR3 DNA is TGTGCCAGCAGTCCACCTATTTCACTGGGAAACACCATATATTTT. Protein product: CASSPPISLGNTIYF. Complete variable domain (other parts from reference TRBV28 and TRBJ1-3): DVKVTQSSRYLVKRTGEKVFLECVQDMDHENMFWYRQDPGLGLRLIYFSYDVKMKEKGDIPEGYSVSREKKERFSLILESASTNQTSMYLCASSPPISLGNTIYFGEGSWLTVV.

The chain carries TRBV5-1 and TRBJ2-1, with 9 nucleotides matching TRBD2. The V gene's germline CDR1 is SGHRS and CDR2 YFSETQ. The ends lost 1 base at V and 5 bases at J; junction bases unmatched: 19. The CDR3 contains 20 residues. The CDR3 loop is CASSLLGISIAGVPHNEQFF. The CDR3 nucleotides are TGCGCCAGCAGCTTGTTAGGGATAAGTATAGCGGGAGTTCCCCACAATGAGCAGTTCTTC. Full variable domain (outside the CDR3, taken from reference TRBV5-1 and TRBJ2-1): KAGVTQTPRYLIKTRGQQVTLSCSPISGHRSVSWYQQTPGQGLQFLFEYFSETQRNKGNFPGRFSGRQFSNSRSEMNVSTLELGDSALYLCASSLLGISIAGVPHNEQFFGPGTRLTVL.